The T cell receptor (beta chain) under discussion was sequenced for a study of identical twins. Using its own MiXCR run on the 5' RACE reads, TCRdb lists one record per CDR3 protein. The table lists hundreds of thousands of distinct CDR3 sequences, 15% to 20% of them singletons. These records were also assigned to another study, of T cells expressing NK-cell markers.

Sequenced: PBMCs. This TCR came from a woman under 30 in good health.

The CDR3 protein is CATSSRTRGYNEQFF. The CDR3 DNA follows: TGTGCCACCAGCAGTCGGACTAGGGGCTACAATGAGCAGTTCTTC. The V call is TRBV15, the J call TRBJ2-1, with 7 nucleotides matching TRBD2. CDR3 length: 15 residues. V lost 3 bases to trimming and J lost 3 bases; unmatched junction nucleotides: 5. Germline assignment: CDR1 LNHNV and CDR2 YYDKDF (reference sequence).